This T cell receptor beta chain was documented in a study of post-analysis software for immune sequencing data (dated by TCRdb to between 2014 and 2017). About the study as a whole: Recorded disease courses included relapsing-remitting, secondary progressive and progressive-relapsing multiple sclerosis, with some patients lacking subtype annotation. Patient repertoires were compared against some twelve previously published healthy control repertoires from donors aged 6 to 25 years. A subset of samples was prepared in parallel using single-end sample barcoding, then pooled and co-amplified after Illumina adapter ligation.

Via the germline V gene, CDR1 is SGHNT and CDR2 YENEEA. The CDR3 covers 15 residues, taking in both the cysteine and the phenylalanine. The DNA shown is the 45-base CDR3, in frame from base 1. V is pruned by 2 bases and J by 5 bases, leaving 8 bases of the junction without a gene match. The investigation overall reported the following: Significantly lower normalized Chao1 diversity was found in multiple sclerosis patients than in controls, suggesting substantial peripheral T-cell clonal expansion. The control group was slightly older than the multiple sclerosis patient group. When samples were clustered directly using the F measure, samples prepared in the same batch co-clustered strongly, which prompted a batch-effect correction. Patients showed significantly higher frequencies than controls for a few TRBV segments, among them TRBV5-6, TRBV5-1 and TRBV20-1.

To demonstrate the VDJtools post-analysis software, the study profiled TCR beta repertoires from the peripheral blood of about 13 young patients with multiple sclerosis. The patients with multiple sclerosis were children and adolescents between roughly 6 and 16 years of age. Libraries were made using PCR. Sequencing instrument: Illumina HiSeq 2500. Unique molecular identifiers were incorporated into TCR beta cDNA libraries to reduce PCR and sequencing biases. Roughly 500,000 cDNA molecules were obtained for every 1 to 10 million input T cells, so each molecule roughly corresponded to one T cell. The patient libraries were prepared and sequenced using the same protocol as the earlier healthy control dataset. Within a given batch, samples were prepared together, multiplexed and sequenced on the same HiSeq lane. Regarding the original processing steps: MIGEC handled the raw barcoded reads, throwing out single-read molecular identifier groups before consensus assembly and CDR3 extraction. VDJtools was used for post-analysis of the clonotype tables, and diversity was normalized by down-sampling every dataset to the size of the smallest sample. Repertoire overlap clustering matched CDR3 amino acid but not nucleotide sequences to correct batch-related cross-sample contamination. The public reads were quality trimmed at Q25 with fastp and then assembled into clones with MiXCR by TCRdb, keeping productive beta chains. Each entry merges the rows of one CDR3 protein and shows their most common DNA and genes. TCRdb, rather than the study authors, made the V and J calls. Here the sample has fewer than 900,000 distinct CDR3 sequences; about 43% occur a single time. Approximately 5% of the sample is held by the ten biggest clonotypes.

On this clonotype: Its antigen is not yet known. Base qualities are missing; no much larger clone stands one base away.

The sequence came from a girl aged 10-17 years with multiple sclerosis. Sequenced material: blood. This sequence uses TRBV11-3 and TRBJ1-2, and TRBD1 aligns with 7 junction nucleotides. The nucleotides read TGTGCCAGCAGCTTAACTCTCGGGACAGAATATGGCTACACCTTC. This codes for CASSLTLGTEYGYTF. With the portions outside the CDR3 filled from the reference TRBV11-3 and TRBJ1-2 genes, the complete variable region becomes EAGVVQSPRYKIIEKKQPVAFWCNPISGHNTLYWYLQNLGQGPELLIRYENEEAVDDSQLPKDRFSAERLKGVDSTLKIQPAELGDSAVYLCASSLTLGTEYGYTFGSGTRLTVV.